This entry lists 8 T cell receptor beta chains sequenced from one sample in a study of cytomegalovirus exposure and HLA in healthy donors. PCR primers comprised 60 Vbeta and 13 Jbeta primers. TCRdb keeps only in-frame clones here, not all; method: immunoSEQ multiplex PCR. This table has approximately 150,000 clones, 75% to 90% appearing once. Source material: PBMCs. These receptors came from a woman aged 25 to 39 in good health and CMV-seronegative.

The V gene is TRBV6-1, the J gene TRBJ2-7, with TRBD2 matching 8 bases. CDR1 is MNHNS, CDR2 SASEGT, per germline. The V gene end was trimmed by 8 bases and the J gene end by 2 bases; junction bases not matched to a gene: 11. The CDR3 runs 15 residues. The DNA for the CDR3 is TGTGCCAGCGCTCGCGGGGGGCCACCCACCTACGAGCAGTACTTC. It yields the protein CASARGGPPTYEQYF.

This clone was seen just once. The gene calls are TRBV11-2 and TRBJ1-2, with a possible D match to TRBD1 (6 bases). CDR3 length equals 13 residues. Trimming cost V 3 bases and J 6 bases, with 11 bases left between them. In germline, CDR1 is SGHAT, CDR2 FQNNGV. CDR3 sequence reads: CASSFSQGHGYTF. DNA for the CDR3: TGTGCCAGCAGCTTTAGCCAGGGGCATGGCTACACCTTC.

In its sample, this clone was seen once. The chain combines TRBV11-2 with TRBJ2-7; D is perhaps TRBD1 (6 bases). Looked up from germline, CDR1 is SGHAT and CDR2 is FQNNGV. The CDR3 extends over 13 amino acids. V lost 1 base and J lost 3, with 7 bases in between. The CDR3 nucleotides are TGTGCCAGCAGCTTAGGAGGGGGCTACGAGCAGTACTTC. It is translated as CASSLGGGYEQYF.

CDR3 DNA sequence: TGTGCCAGCAGCTTTGGGGGGGGCGATTACACGGAGACCCAGTACTTC. Translated, it gives CASSFGGGDYTETQYF. The V gene is TRBV7-2, the J gene TRBJ2-5; a possible D gene is TRBD2 (7 bases). This CDR3 spans 16 amino acids. Trimming removed 3 bases at V and 5 bases at J, with 19 bases between. Germline V lookup: CDR1 SGHTA, CDR2 FQGNSA.

The chain is built from TRBV7-9 and TRBJ1-6; TRBD1 matches at 11 bases. CDR3 length: 18 residues. V lost 1 base and J lost 7; bases outside the gene matches: 9. Germline lookup yields CDR1 SEHNR and CDR2 FQNEAQ (reference sequence). This chain's CDR3 is CASSLVHGQGARNSPLHF. In DNA, the CDR3 is TGTGCCAGCAGCTTAGTTCATGGACAGGGGGCGCGAAATTCACCCCTCCACTTT. Variable domain in full (rest from reference TRBV7-9 and TRBJ1-6): DTGVSQNPRHKITKRGQNVTFRCDPISEHNRLYWYRQTLGQGPEFLTYFQNEAQLEKSRLLSDRFSAERPKGSFSTLEIQRTEQGDSAMYLCASSLVHGQGARNSPLHFGNGTRLTVT.

This chain joins TRBV30 and TRBJ2-1; possibly TRBD2 for D (7 bases). Germline V CDR1 and CDR2: GTSNPN, SVGIG (reference sequence). Between the trimmed V and J ends, which lost 2 bases and 4 bases, there was a span of 12 bases. This CDR3 is 14 amino acids long. CDR3 residues: CAWSIGGGYNEQFF. DNA for the CDR3: TGTGCCTGGAGTATAGGGGGGGGGTACAATGAGCAGTTCTTC. The full variable domain, completed using reference TRBV30 and TRBJ2-1, is SQTIHQWPATLVQPVGSPLSLECTVEGTSNPNLYWYRQAAGRGLQLLFYSVGIGQISSEVPQNLSASRPQDRQFILSSKKLLLSDSGFYLCAWSIGGGYNEQFFGPGTRLTVL.

This clone was recorded only once. This chain links TRBV4-3 with TRBJ1-2; 10 bases agree with TRBD1. After removal of 2 bases from V and 7 bases from J, the junction contained 7 bases not matched to a gene. The germline V gene has CDR1 LGHNA and CDR2 YSLEER. The CDR3 loop spans 15 amino acids. The DNA for the CDR3 is TGCGCCAGCAGCCAATCCGCGACAGGGGGCTCTGGCTACACCTTC. Residues: CASSQSATGGSGYTF.

V and J are TRBV19 and TRBJ1-5; the D gene is possibly TRBD1 (5 bases). V was cut by 1 base and J by 7 bases, with 11 bases left in between. The CDR3 length is 14 residues. The V gene's germline CDR1 is LNHDA and CDR2 SQIVND (reference sequence). This CDR3 reads CASSIAHGGQPQHF. Here the CDR3 DNA reads TGTGCCAGTAGTATAGCCCACGGGGGGCAGCCCCAGCATTTT. The variable domain in full, completed from reference TRBV19 and TRBJ1-5, reads DGGITQSPKYLFRKEGQNVTLSCEQNLNHDAMYWYRQDPGQGLRLIYYSQIVNDFQKGDIAEGYSVSREKKESFPLTVTSAQKNPTAFYLCASSIAHGGQPQHFGDGTRLSIL.